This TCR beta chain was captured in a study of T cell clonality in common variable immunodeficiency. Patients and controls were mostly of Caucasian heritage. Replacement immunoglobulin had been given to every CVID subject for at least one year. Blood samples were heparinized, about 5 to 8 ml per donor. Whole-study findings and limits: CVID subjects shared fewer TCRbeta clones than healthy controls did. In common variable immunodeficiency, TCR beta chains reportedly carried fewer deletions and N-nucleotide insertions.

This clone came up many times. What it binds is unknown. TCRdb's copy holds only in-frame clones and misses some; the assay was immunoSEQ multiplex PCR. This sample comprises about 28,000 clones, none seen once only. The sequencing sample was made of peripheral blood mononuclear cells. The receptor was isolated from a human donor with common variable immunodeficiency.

CDR3 amino acids: CASSLGTSTDTQYF. Incomplete CDR3 DNA: TGCGCCAGCAGCTTGGGAACTAGCACAGATACG. The chain uses TRBV5-1 and TRBJ2-3; D is uncertain. Coverage ceases 3 residues before the CDR3 finishes, and the germline J gene fills in the end. Germline values: CDR1 SGHRS, CDR2 YFSETQ. Trimming left V 0 bases short and J 0 bases short, with 5 bases between. The CDR3 length is 14 residues.